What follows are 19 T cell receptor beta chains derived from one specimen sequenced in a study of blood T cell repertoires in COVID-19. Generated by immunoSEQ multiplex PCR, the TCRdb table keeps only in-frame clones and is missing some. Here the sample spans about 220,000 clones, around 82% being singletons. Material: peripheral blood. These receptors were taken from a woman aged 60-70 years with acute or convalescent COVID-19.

In DNA, the CDR3 is TGTGCCAGCAGTGACTCAAGTAGTCCCGGGGAGCTGTTTTTT. This translates into CASSDSSSPGELFF. This chain links TRBV6-4 with TRBJ2-2; D is unresolved. CDR1 and CDR2 (germline): MRHNA, SNTAGT. The CDR3 loop spans 14 amino acids. V was shortened by 0 bases and J by 6 bases, with 8 bases between the two germline ends.

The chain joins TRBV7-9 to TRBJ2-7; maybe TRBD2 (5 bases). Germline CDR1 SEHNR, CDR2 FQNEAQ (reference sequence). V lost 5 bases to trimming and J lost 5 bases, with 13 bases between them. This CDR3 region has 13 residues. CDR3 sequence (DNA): TGTGCCAGCAGCCCCCAAGGGAGAAACGAGCAGTACTTC. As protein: CASSPQGRNEQYF.

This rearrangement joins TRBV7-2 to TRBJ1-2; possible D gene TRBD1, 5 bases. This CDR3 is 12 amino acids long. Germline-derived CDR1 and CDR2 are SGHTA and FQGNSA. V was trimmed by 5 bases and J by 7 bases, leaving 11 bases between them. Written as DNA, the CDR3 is TGTGCCAGCAGCGAGACAGCGACTGGCTACACCTTC. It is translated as CASSETATGYTF.

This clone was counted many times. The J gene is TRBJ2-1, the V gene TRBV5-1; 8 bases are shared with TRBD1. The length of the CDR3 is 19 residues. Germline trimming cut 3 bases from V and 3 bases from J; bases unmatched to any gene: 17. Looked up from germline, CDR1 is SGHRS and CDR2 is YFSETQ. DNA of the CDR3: TGCGCCAGCAGCTCCGCGGGTGCGGGACAGGCCGAGCGCTACAATGAGCAGTTCTTC. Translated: CASSSAGAGQAERYNEQFF.

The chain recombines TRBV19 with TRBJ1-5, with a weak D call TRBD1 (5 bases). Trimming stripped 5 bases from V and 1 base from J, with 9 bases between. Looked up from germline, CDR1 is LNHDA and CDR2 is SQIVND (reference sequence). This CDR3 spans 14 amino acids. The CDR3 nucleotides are TGTGCCAGTAGTCCCGGGGGGAGCAATCAGCCCCAGCATTTT. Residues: CASSPGGSNQPQHF.

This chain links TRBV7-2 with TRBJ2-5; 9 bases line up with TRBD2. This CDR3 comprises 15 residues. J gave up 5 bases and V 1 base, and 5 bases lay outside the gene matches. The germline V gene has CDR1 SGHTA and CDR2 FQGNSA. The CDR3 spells CASSLGGGAFETQYF. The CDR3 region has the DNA TGTGCCAGCAGCTTAGGCGGGGGGGCATTCGAGACCCAGTACTTC.

CDR3 DNA: TGTGCCAGCAGCCACAGGGGGCAAAACAATGAGCAGTTCTTC. Its translation is CASSHRGQNNEQFF. The chain has TRBV3-1 (or the pseudogene TRBV3-2) and TRBJ2-1, with 8 bases identical to TRBD1. CDR3 length: 14 residues. Per germline, CDR1 LGHDT and CDR2 YNNKEL (reference sequence). Trimming cost V 3 bases and J 5 bases; bases outside gene matches: 3.

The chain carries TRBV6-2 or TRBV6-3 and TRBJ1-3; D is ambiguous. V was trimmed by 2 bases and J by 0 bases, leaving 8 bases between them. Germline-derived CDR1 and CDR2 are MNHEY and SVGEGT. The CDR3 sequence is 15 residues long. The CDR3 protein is CASSYGSRSGNTIYF. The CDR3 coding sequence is TGTGCCAGCAGTTACGGTAGCCGCTCTGGAAACACCATATATTTT.

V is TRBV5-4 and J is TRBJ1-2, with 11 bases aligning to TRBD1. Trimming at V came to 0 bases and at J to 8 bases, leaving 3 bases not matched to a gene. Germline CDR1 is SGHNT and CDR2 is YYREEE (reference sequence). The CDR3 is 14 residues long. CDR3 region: CASSLGTGGGGYTF. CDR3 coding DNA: TGTGCCAGCAGCTTGGGGACAGGGGGCGGCGGCTACACCTTC.

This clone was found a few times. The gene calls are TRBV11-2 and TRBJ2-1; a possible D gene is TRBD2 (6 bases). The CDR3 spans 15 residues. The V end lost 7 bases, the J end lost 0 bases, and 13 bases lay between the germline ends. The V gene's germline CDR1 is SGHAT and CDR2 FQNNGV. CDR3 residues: CASKVDGSSYNEQFF. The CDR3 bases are TGTGCCAGCAAGGTAGACGGGAGCTCCTACAATGAGCAGTTCTTC.

CDR3 in amino acids: CASSEARGYTDTQYF. Here the CDR3 DNA reads TGTGCCAGCAGTGAAGCAAGGGGGTACACAGATACGCAGTATTTT. The chain is built from TRBV6-1 and TRBJ2-3, with D perhaps matching TRBD1 (6 bases). Germline CDR1 is MNHNS and CDR2 is SASEGT. Trimming pared 0 bases from V and 2 bases from J, leaving 9 bases between. The CDR3 has 15 amino acids.

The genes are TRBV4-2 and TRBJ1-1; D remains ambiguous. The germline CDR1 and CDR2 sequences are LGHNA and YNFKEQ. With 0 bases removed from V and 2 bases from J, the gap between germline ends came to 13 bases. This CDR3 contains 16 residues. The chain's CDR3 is CASSQEAGTSNTEAFF. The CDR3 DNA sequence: TGTGCCAGCAGCCAAGAAGCGGGCACATCCAACACTGAAGCTTTCTTT.

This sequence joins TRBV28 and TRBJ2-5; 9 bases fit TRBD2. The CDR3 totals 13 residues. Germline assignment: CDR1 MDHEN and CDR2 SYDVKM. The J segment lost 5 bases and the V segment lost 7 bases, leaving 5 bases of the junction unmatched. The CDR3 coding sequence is TGTGCCAGCAAGCGGGGGGCGTGGGAGACCCAGTACTTC. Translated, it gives CASKRGAWETQYF. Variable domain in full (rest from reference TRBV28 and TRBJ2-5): DVKVTQSSRYLVKRTGEKVFLECVQDMDHENMFWYRQDPGLGLRLIYFSYDVKMKEKGDIPEGYSVSREKKERFSLILESASTNQTSMYLCASKRGAWETQYFGPGTRLLVL.

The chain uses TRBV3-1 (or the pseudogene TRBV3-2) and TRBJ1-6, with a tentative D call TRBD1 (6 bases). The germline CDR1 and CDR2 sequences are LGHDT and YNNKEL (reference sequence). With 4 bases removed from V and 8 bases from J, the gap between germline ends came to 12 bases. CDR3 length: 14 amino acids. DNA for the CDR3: TGTGCCAGCAGCCTAAGACAGGCCGATTCACCCCTCCACTTT. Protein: CASSLRQADSPLHF.

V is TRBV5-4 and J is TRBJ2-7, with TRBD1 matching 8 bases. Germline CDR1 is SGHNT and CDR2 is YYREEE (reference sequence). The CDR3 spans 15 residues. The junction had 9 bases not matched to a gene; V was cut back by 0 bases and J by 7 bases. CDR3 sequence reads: CASSLGGTGPREQYF. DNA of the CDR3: TGTGCCAGCAGCTTGGGAGGGACAGGTCCTAGGGAGCAGTACTTC. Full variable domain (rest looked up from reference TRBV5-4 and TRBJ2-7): ETGVTQSPTHLIKTRGQQVTLRCSSQSGHNTVSWYQQALGQGPQFIFQYYREEENGRGNFPPRFSGLQFPNYSSELNVNALELDDSALYLCASSLGGTGPREQYFGPGTRLTVT.

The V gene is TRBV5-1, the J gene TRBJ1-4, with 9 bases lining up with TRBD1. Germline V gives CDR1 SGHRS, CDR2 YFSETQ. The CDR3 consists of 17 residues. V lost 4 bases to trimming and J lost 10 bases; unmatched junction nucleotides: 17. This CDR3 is CASSDETIQGASGKLFF. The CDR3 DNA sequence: TGCGCCAGCAGCGATGAGACTATACAGGGGGCTAGCGGAAAACTGTTTTTT. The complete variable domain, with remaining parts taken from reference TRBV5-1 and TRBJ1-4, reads KAGVTQTPRYLIKTRGQQVTLSCSPISGHRSVSWYQQTPGQGLQFLFEYFSETQRNKGNFPGRFSGRQFSNSRSEMNVSTLELGDSALYLCASSDETIQGASGKLFFGSGTQLSVL.

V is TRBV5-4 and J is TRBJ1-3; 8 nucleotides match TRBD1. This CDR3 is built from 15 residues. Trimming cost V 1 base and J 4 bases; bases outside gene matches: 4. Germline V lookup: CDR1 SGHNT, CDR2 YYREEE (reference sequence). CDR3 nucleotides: TGTGCCAGCAGCTTGCAGGGGGCGGAGGGAAACACCATATATTTT. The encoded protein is CASSLQGAEGNTIYF.

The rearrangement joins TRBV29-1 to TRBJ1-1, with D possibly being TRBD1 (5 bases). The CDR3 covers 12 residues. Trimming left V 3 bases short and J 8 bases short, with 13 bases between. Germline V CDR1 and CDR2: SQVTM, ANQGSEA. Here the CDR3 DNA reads TGCAGCGTTGAGGAAGGAGGGGAAGAAGCTTTCTTT. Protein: CSVEEGGEEAFF.

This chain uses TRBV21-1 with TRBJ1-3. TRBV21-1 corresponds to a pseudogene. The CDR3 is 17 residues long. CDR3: CASSKDPAGDFGNTIYF. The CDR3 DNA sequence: TGTGCCAGCAGCAAAGATCCCGCGGGGGATTTTGGAAACACCATATATTTT.